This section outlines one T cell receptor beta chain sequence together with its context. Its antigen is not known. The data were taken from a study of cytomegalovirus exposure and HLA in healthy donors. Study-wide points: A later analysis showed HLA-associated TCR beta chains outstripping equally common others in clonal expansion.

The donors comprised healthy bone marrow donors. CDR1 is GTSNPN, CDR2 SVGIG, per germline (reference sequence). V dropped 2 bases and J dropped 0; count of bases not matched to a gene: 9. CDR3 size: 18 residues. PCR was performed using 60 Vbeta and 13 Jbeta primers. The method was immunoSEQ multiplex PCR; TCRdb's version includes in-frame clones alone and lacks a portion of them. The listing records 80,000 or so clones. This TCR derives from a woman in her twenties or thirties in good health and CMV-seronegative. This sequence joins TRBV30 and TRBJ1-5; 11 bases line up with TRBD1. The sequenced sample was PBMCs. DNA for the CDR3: TGTGCCTGGAGTAGTGGGACAGGGGGTTTATATAGCAATCAGCCCCAGCATTTT. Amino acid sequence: CAWSSGTGGLYSNQPQHF.